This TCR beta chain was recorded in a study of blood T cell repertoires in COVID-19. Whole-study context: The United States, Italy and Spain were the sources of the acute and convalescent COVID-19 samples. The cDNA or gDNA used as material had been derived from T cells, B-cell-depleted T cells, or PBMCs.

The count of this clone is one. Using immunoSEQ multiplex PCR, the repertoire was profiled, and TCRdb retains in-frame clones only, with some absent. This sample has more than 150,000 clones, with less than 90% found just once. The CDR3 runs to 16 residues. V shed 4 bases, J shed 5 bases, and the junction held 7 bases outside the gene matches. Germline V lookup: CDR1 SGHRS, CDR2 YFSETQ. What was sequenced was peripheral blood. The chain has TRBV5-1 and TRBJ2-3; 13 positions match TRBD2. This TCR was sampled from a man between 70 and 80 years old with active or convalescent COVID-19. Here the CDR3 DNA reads TGCGCCAGCAGCGGTGGACTAGCGGGAGTTGAAGATACGCAGTATTTT. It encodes CASSGGLAGVEDTQYF. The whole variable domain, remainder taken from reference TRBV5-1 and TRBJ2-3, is KAGVTQTPRYLIKTRGQQVTLSCSPISGHRSVSWYQQTPGQGLQFLFEYFSETQRNKGNFPGRFSGRQFSNSRSEMNVSTLELGDSALYLCASSGGLAGVEDTQYFGPGTRLTVL.